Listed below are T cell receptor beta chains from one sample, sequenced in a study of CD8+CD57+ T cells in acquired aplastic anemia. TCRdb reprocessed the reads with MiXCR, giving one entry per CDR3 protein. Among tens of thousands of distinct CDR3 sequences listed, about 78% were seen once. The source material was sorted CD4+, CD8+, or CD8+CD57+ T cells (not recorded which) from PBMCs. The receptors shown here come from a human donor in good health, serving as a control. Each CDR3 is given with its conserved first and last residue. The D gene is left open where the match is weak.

CDR3aa: CASREGPQYF
d_gene: .
j_gene: TRBJ2-3
v_gene: TRBV7-4

CDR3aa: CAISERGQINQPQHF
d_gene: .
j_gene: TRBJ1-5
v_gene: TRBV10-3

CDR3aa: CSARPGGITSYNSPLHF
d_gene: .
j_gene: TRBJ1-6
v_gene: TRBV20-1

CDR3aa: CASSVGIGTEAFF
d_gene: .
j_gene: TRBJ1-1
v_gene: TRBV25-1

CDR3aa: CAISWSDLNTEAFF
d_gene: .
j_gene: TRBJ1-1
v_gene: TRBV10-3

CDR3aa: CASSLDSNTEAFF
d_gene: .
j_gene: TRBJ1-1
v_gene: TRBV7-7

CDR3aa: CAGHRVGDEQFF
d_gene: .
j_gene: TRBJ2-1
v_gene: TRBV2

CDR3aa: CASSPGRQRRNQPQHF
d_gene: .
j_gene: TRBJ1-5
v_gene: TRBV2

CDR3aa: CASSEWGQGVYGYTF
d_gene: TRBD1
j_gene: TRBJ1-2
v_gene: TRBV2

CDR3aa: CARGGGDPNQPQHF
d_gene: .
j_gene: TRBJ1-5
v_gene: TRBV2

CDR3aa: CAISGTGGREQYF
d_gene: TRBD1
j_gene: TRBJ2-7
v_gene: TRBV10-3

CDR3aa: CATQRRVRDTGELFF
d_gene: .
j_gene: TRBJ2-2
v_gene: TRBV19

CDR3aa: CASSEPTWVNSPLHF
d_gene: .
j_gene: TRBJ1-6
v_gene: TRBV10-2

CDR3aa: CASRGQVPNEKLFF
d_gene: TRBD1
j_gene: TRBJ1-4
v_gene: TRBV2

CDR3aa: CASSPGTSGSYEQYF
d_gene: TRBD2
j_gene: TRBJ2-7
v_gene: TRBV19

CDR3aa: CASSHIALHQYF
d_gene: .
j_gene: TRBJ2-3
v_gene: TRBV3-1

CDR3aa: CASSPGQNTEAFF
d_gene: .
j_gene: TRBJ1-1
v_gene: TRBV19